A selection of T cell receptor beta chains follows, all from one sample in a study of blood T cell repertoires in COVID-19. Produced via immunoSEQ multiplex PCR; TCRdb's table is partial and in-frame only. In the table there are fewer than 110,000 clones, around 89% of which are singletons. The material sequenced was peripheral blood. Every receptor here comes from a man between 40 and 49 years old with active or convalescent COVID-19. Each CDR3 is given with its conserved first and last residue. A D gene is named only where the DNA matches it firmly. Only part of the rows carry a size: once, few, many, or a class if the clone is expanded.

v_gene	j_gene	d_gene	abundance	CDR3aa	CDR3nt
TRBV19	TRBJ2-2	-	-	CASSTYGELFF	TGTGCCAGTAGTACCTACGGGGAGCTGTTTTTT
TRBV1	TRBJ1-1	-	-	CTSSQDLNRGCTEAFF	TGCACCAGCAGCCAAGACCTGAACAGGGGATGCACTGAAGCTTTCTTT
TRBV6-1	TRBJ2-7	-	-	CASSELSTYEQYF	TGTGCCAGCAGTGAACTATCAACCTACGAGCAGTACTTC
TRBV19	TRBJ2-1	TRBD1	-	CASRTGPTGGNEQFF	TGTGCCAGTAGAACCGGGCCCACAGGGGGCAATGAGCAGTTCTTC
TRBV7-2	TRBJ2-7	-	-	CASRNSASYEQYF	TGTGCCAGCAGGAATAGCGCCTCCTACGAGCAGTACTTC
TRBV28	TRBJ2-5	-	-	CASSLAQNGGTQYF	TGTGCCAGCAGTTTAGCCCAAAACGGAGGGACCCAGTACTTC
TRBV7-9	TRBJ1-3	-	-	CASSSTGNGGNTIYF	TGTGCCAGCAGCTCGACAGGAAACGGTGGAAACACCATATATTTT
TRBV10-2	TRBJ1-5	-	-	CASSESGTSNQPQHF	TGCGCCAGCAGTGAGTCGGGCACCAGCAATCAGCCCCAGCATTTT
TRBV19	TRBJ2-5	-	-	CALGGGRETQYF	TGTGCCTTAGGGGGGGGCAGGGAGACCCAGTACTTC
TRBV28	TRBJ1-2	-	-	CASSLSRSSYGYTF	TGTGCCAGCAGTTTATCTCGATCCAGCTATGGCTACACCTTC
TRBV19	TRBJ1-1	-	-	CASSIQGGLNTEAFF	TGTGCCAGTAGTATTCAGGGAGGATTGAACACTGAAGCTTTCTTT
TRBV7-9	TRBJ2-7	-	-	CASSSQGLIYEQYF	TGTGCCAGCAGCAGCCAGGGACTTATCTACGAGCAGTACTTC
TRBV4-3	TRBJ2-6	-	-	CASSQGPNLRSGANVLTF	TGCGCCAGCAGCCAAGGGCCCAATCTCCGCTCTGGGGCCAACGTCCTGACTTTC
TRBV6-2/TRBV6-3	TRBJ1-3	-	once	CASSWSSGNTIYF	TGTGCCAGCAGTTGGAGCTCTGGAAACACCATATATTTT
TRBV9	TRBJ2-2	-	few	CASSVGAANTGELFF	TGTGCCAGCAGCGTAGGGGCTGCGAACACCGGGGAGCTGTTTTTT
TRBV7-2	TRBJ1-1	-	few	CASSPRWNTEAFF	TGTGCCAGCAGCCCCCGGTGGAACACTGAAGCTTTCTTT
TRBV7-9	TRBJ1-5	-	-	CASSLTQGPQHF	TGTGCCAGCAGCCTCACTCAGGGGCCCCAGCATTTT